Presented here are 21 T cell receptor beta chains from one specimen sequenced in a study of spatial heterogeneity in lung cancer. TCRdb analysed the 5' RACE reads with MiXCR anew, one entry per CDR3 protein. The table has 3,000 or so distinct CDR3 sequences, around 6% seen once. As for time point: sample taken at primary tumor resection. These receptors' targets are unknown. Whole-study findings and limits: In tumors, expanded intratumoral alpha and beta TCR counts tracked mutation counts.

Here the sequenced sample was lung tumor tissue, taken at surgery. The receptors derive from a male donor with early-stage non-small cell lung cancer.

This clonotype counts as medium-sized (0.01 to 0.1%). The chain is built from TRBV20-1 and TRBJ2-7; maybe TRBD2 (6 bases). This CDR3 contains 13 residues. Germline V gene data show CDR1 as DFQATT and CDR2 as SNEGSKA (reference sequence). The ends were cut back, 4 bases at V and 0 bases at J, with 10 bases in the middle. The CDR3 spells CSAIAVNSYEQYF. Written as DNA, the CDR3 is TGCAGTGCTATAGCGGTAAACTCCTACGAGCAGTACTTC.

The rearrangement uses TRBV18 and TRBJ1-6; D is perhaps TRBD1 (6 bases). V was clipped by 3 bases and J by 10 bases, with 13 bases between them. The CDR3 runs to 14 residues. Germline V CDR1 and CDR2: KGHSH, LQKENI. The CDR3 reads CASSPTGNTSPLHF. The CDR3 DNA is TGTGCCAGCTCACCCACAGGGAACACATCACCCCTCCACTTT.

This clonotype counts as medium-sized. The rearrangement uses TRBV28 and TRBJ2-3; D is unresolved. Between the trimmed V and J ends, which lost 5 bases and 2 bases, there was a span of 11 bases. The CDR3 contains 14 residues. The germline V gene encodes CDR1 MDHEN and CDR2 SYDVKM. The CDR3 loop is CASSGPGPTDTQYF. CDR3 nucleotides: TGTGCCAGCAGTGGCCCCGGCCCCACAGATACGCAGTATTTT.

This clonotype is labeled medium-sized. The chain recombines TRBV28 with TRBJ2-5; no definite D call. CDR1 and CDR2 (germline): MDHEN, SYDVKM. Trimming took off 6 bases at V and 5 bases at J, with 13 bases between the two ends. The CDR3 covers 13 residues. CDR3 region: CASRFPKSETQYF. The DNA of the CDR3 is TGTGCCAGCAGATTCCCGAAATCCGAGACCCAGTACTTC.

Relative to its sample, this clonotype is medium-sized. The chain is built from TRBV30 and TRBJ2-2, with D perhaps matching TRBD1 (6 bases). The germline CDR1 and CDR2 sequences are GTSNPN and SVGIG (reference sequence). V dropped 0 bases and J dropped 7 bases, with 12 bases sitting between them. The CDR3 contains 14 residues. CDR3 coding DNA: TGTGCCTGGAGTGTAGGGGGAACGATCGGGGAGCTGTTTTTT. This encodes CAWSVGGTIGELFF. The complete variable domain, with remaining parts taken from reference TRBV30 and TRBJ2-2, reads SQTIHQWPATLVQPVGSPLSLECTVEGTSNPNLYWYRQAAGRGLQLLFYSVGIGQISSEVPQNLSASRPQDRQFILSSKKLLLSDSGFYLCAWSVGGTIGELFFGEGSRLTVL.

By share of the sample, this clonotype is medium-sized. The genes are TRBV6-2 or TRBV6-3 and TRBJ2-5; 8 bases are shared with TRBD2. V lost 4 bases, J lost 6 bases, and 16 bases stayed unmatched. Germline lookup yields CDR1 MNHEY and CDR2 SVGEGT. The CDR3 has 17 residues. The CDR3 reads CASSSSRRLAKEKTQYF. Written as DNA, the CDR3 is TGTGCCAGCAGTTCCTCCCGGAGACTAGCGAAGGAAAAGACCCAGTACTTC.

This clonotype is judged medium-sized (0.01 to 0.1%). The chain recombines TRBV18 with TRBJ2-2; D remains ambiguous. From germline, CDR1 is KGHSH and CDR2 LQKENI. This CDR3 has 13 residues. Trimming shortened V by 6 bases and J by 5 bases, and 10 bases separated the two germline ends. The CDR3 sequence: CASSPLLTGELFF. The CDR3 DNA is TGTGCCAGCTCCCCCTTGCTTACCGGGGAGCTGTTTTTT.

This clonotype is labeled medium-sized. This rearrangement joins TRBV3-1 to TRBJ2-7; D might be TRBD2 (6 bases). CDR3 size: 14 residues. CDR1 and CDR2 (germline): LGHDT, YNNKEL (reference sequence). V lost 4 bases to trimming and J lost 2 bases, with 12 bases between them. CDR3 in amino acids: CASSLRDFPYEQYF. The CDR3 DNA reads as TGTGCCAGCAGCCTCCGGGACTTCCCCTACGAGCAGTACTTC.

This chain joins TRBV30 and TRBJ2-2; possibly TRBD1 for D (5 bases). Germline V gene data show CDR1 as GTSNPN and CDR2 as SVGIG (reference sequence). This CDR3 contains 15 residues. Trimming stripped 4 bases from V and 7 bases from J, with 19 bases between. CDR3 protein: CAWNLGASRSGELFF. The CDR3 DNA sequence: TGTGCCTGGAACCTAGGGGCTAGTAGAAGCGGGGAGCTGTTTTTT.

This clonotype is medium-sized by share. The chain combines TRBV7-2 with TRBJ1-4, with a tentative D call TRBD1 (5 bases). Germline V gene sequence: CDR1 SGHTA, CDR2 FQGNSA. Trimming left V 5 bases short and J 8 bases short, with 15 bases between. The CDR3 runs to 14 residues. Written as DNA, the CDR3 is TGTGCCAGCAGCCGGGGGGATTCGGGCGAAAAACTGTTTTTT. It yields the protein CASSRGDSGEKLFF.

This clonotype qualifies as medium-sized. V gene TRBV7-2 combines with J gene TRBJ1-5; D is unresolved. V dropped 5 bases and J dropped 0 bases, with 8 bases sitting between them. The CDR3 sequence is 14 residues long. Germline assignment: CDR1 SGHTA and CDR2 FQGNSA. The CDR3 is CASSRYGSNQPQHF. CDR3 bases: TGTGCCAGCAGCCGATATGGTAGCAATCAGCCCCAGCATTTT. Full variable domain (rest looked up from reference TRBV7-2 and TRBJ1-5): GAGVSQSPSNKVTEKGKDVELRCDPISGHTALYWYRQSLGQGLEFLIYFQGNSAPDKSGLPSDRFSAERTGGSVSTLTIQRTQQEDSAVYLCASSRYGSNQPQHFGDGTRLSIL.

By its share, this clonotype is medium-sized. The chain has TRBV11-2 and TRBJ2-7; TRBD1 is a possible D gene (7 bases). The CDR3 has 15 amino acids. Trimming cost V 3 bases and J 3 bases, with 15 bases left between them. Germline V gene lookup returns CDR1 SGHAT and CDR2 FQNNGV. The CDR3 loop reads CASSLEGTGDYEQYF. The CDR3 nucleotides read TGTGCCAGCAGCTTGGAGGGCACAGGGGACTACGAGCAGTACTTC. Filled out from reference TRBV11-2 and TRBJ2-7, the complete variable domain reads EAGVAQSPRYKIIEKRQSVAFWCNPISGHATLYWYQQILGQGPKLLIQFQNNGVVDDSQLPKDRFSAERLKGVDSTLKIQPAKLEDSAVYLCASSLEGTGDYEQYFGPGTRLTVT.

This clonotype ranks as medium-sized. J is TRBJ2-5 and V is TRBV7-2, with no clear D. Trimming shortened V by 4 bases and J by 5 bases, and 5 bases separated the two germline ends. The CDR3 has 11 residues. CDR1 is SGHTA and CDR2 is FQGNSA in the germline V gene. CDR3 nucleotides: TGTGCCAGCAGCTACTACGAGACCCAGTACTTC. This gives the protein CASSYYETQYF.

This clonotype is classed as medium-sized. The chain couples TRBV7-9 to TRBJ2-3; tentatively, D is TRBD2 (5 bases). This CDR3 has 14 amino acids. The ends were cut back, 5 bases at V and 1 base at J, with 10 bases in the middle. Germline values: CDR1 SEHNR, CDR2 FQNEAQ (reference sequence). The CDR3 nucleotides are TGTGCCAGCAGCATACCGAGGGGCACAGATACGCAGTATTTT. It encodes CASSIPRGTDTQYF.

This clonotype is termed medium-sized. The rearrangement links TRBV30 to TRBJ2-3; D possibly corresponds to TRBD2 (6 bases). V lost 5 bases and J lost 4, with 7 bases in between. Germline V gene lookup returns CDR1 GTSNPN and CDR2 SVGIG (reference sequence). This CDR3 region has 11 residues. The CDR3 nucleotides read TGTGCCTGGGGGGGGTCAGATACGCAGTATTTT. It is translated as CAWGGSDTQYF.

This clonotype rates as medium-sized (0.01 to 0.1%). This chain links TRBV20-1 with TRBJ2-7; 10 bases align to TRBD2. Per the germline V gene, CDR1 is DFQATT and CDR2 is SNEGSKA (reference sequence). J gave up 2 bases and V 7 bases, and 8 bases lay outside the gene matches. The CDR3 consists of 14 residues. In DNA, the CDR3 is TGCAGTGTCGGAGCGGGAGGGTTGACCTACGAGCAGTACTTC. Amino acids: CSVGAGGLTYEQYF.

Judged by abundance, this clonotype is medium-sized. The CDR3 DNA reads as TGTGCCAGCAGCGGGTCGACAGGGCAACTTTTTGGCTACACCTTC. Translated: CASSGSTGQLFGYTF. The J gene is TRBJ1-2, the V gene TRBV7-9; 7 bases map to TRBD1. V was clipped by 5 bases and J by 7 bases; unmatched bases: 13. The germline V gene has CDR1 SEHNR and CDR2 FQNEAQ (reference sequence). This CDR3 comprises 15 residues.

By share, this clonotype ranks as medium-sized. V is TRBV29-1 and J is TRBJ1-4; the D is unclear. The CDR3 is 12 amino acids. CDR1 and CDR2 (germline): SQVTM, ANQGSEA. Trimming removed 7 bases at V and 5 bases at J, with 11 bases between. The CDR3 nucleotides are TGCAGCGCCGGAGTGGGGAATGAAAAACTGTTTTTT. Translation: CSAGVGNEKLFF.

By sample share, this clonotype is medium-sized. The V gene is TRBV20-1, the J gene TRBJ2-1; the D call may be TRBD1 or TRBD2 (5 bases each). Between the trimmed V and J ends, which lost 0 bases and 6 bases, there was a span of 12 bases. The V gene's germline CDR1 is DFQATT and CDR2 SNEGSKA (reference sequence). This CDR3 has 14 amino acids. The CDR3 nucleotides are TGCAGTGCTAGAGATGGGACGGCAGGCAATGAGCAGTTCTTC. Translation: CSARDGTAGNEQFF.

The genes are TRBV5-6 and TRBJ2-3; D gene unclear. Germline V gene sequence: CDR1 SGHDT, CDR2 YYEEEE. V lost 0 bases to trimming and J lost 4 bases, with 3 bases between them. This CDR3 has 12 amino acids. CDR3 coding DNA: TGTGCCAGCAGCTTGGCCGCAGATACGCAGTATTTT. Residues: CASSLAADTQYF.

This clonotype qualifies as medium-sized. The CDR3 is CASSNGQGVQYF. The CDR3, as DNA: TGTGCCAGCAGTAACGGACAGGGGGTGCAGTATTTT. V gene TRBV6-6 combines with J gene TRBJ2-3; TRBD1 matches at 10 bases. The CDR3 loop spans 12 amino acids. The trim removed 5 bases at V and 11 bases at J, leaving 4 bases unmatched. From germline, CDR1 is MNHNY and CDR2 SVGAGI (reference sequence).